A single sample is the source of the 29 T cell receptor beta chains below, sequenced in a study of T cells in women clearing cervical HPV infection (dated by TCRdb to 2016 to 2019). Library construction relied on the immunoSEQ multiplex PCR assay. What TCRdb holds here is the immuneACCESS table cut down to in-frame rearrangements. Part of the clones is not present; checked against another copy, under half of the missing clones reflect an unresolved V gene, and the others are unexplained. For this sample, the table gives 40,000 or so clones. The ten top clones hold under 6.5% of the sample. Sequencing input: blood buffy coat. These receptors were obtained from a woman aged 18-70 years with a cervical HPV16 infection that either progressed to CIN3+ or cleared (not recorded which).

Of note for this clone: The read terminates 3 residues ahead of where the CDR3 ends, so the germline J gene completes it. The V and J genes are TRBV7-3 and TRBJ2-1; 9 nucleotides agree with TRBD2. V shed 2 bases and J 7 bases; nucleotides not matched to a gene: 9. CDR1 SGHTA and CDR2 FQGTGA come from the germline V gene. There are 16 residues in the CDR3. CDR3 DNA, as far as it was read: TGTGCCAGCAGCTTATCGTCTAGCGGGGCCGGTAATGAG. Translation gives CASSLSSSGAGNE. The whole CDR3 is CASSLSSSGAGNEQFF.

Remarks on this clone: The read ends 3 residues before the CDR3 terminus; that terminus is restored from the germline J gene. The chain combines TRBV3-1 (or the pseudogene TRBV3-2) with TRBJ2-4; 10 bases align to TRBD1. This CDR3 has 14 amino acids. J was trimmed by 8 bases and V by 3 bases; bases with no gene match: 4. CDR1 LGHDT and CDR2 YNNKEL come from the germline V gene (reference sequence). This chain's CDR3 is CASSHTGQGDIQYF. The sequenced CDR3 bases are TGTGCCAGCAGCCATACCGGACAGGGGGACATT.

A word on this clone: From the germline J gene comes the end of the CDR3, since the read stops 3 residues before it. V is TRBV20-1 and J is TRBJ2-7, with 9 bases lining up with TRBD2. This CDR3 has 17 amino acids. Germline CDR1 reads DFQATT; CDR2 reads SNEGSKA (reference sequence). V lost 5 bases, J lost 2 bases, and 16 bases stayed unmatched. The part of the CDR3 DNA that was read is TGCAGTGCTCGGGTGAGCGGGAGGTCTCTAACCACCTACGAG. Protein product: CSARVSGRSLTTYE. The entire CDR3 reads CSARVSGRSLTTYEQYF.

CDR3 in amino acids: CASTQGSSNSPLHF. CDR3 DNA (partial): TGTGCCAGCACTCAGGGGTCCTCCAATTCACCC. The chain is built from TRBV7-9 and TRBJ1-6; D may be TRBD1 (6 bases). The CDR3 end lies 3 residues beyond the end of the read and is filled in from the germline J gene. Germline values: CDR1 SEHNR, CDR2 FQNEAQ (reference sequence). Deletions cut 7 bases from V and 7 bases from J, with 14 bases between. The CDR3 is made up of 14 amino acids. The full variable domain, in which reference TRBV7-9 and TRBJ1-6 provide the parts outside the CDR3, is DTGVSQNPRHKITKRGQNVTFRCDPISEHNRLYWYRQTLGQGPEFLTYFQNEAQLEKSRLLSDRFSAERPKGSFSTLEIQRTEQGDSAMYLCASTQGSSNSPLHFGNGTRLTVT.

CDR3 DNA, as far as it was read: TGTGCCAGTAGTCTTGAGACAGGCCGCGGGGAG. This sequence encodes CASSLETGRGE. From start to end, the CDR3 is CASSLETGRGELFF. V usage is TRBV19 and J usage is TRBJ2-2; a possible D gene is TRBD1 (6 bases). The sequenced fragment ends 3 residues before the CDR3 boundary, so the rest is inferred from the germline J gene. Looked up from germline, CDR1 is LNHDA and CDR2 is SQIVND (reference sequence). V was clipped by 5 bases and J by 7 bases, with 14 bases between them. The CDR3 runs to 14 residues.

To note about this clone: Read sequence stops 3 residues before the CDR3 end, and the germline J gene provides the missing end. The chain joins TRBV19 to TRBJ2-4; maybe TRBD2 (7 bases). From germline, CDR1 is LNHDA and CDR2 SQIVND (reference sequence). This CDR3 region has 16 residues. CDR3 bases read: TGTGCCAGTAGTATGGGGGGGGCAGGACAAGCAGAAGGT. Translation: CASSMGGAGQAEG. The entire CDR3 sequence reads CASSMGGAGQAEGQYF.

The covered CDR3 bases are TGCAGTGCTATCCAGACTAGCGGGACTTACCGGAGAGGAGAGACG. It translates to CSAIQTSGTYRRGET. The entire CDR3 protein is CSAIQTSGTYRRGETQYF. The chain carries TRBV20-1 and TRBJ2-3; 11 nucleotides align to TRBD2. The read ends 3 residues shy of where the CDR3 ends; the end is completed using the germline J gene. Germline V CDR1 and CDR2: DFQATT, SNEGSKA (reference sequence). CDR3 length: 18 amino acids.

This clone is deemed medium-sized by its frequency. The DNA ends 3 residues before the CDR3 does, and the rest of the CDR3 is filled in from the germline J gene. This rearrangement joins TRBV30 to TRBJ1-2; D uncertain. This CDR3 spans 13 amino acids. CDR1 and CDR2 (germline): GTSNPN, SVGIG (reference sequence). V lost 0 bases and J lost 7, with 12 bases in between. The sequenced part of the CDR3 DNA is TGTGCCTGGAGTGTACTGGGCAACAGTGGC. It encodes CAWSVLGNSG. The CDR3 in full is CAWSVLGNSGYTF.

Partial CDR3 DNA: TGTGCCAGCAGCCAATATGGCGGGAGAAGCTACGAG. Its translation: CASSQYGGRSYE. The entire CDR3 is CASSQYGGRSYEQYF. The chain combines TRBV14 with TRBJ2-7; 7 bases agree with TRBD2. The read comes to an end 3 residues before the CDR3 does, leaving the germline J gene to fill in the end. The CDR3 extends over 15 amino acids. CDR1 is SGHDN and CDR2 is FVKESK in the germline V gene. Losses at the gene ends were 2 bases for V and 3 bases for J; bases not matched to a gene: 7.

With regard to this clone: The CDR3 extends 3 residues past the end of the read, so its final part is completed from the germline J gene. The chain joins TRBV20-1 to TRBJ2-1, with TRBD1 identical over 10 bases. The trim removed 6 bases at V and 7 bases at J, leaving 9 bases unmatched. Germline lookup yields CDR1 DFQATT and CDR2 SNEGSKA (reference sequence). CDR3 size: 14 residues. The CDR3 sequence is CSATGTGVPNEQFF. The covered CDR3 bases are TGCAGTGCAACCGGGACAGGGGTCCCAAATGAG.

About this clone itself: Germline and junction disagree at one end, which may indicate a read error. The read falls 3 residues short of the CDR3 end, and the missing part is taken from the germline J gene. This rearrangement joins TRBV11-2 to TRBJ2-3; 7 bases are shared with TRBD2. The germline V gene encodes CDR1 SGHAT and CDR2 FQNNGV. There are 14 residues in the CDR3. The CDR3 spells CASSLGAGAETQYF. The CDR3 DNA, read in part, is TGTGCCAGCAGCTTAGGCGCGGGAGCAGAGACG.

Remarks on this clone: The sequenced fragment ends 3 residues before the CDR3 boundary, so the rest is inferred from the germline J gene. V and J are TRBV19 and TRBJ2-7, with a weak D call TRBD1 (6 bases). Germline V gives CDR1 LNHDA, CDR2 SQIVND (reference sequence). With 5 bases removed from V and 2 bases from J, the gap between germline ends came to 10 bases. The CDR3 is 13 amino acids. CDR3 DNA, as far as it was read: TGTGCCAGTAGTCCTAGGACAGCCTACGAG. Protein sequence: CASSPRTAYE. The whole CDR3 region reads CASSPRTAYEQYF.

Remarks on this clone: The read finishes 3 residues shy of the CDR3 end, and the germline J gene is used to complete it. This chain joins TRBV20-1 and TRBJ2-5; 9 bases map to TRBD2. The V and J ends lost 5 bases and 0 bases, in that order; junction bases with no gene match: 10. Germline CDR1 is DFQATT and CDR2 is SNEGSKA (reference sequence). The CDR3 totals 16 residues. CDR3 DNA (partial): TGCAGTGCTTCCGACAGACTAGCGGTCTACCAAGAGACC. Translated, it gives CSASDRLAVYQET. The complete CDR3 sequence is CSASDRLAVYQETQYF.

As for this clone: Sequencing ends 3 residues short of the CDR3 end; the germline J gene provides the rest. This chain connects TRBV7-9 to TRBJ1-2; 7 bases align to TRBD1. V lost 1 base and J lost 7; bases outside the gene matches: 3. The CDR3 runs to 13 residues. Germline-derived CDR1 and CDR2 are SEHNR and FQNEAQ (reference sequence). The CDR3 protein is CASSLEDRSGYTF. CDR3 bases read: TGTGCCAGCAGCTTAGAGGACAGGAGTGGC.

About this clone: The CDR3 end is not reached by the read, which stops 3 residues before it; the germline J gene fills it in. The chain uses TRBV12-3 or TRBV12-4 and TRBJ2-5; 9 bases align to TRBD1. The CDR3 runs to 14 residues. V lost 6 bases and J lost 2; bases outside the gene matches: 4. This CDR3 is CASSPDRGQETQYF. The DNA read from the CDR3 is TGTGCCAGCAGCCCTGACAGGGGGCAAGAGACC.

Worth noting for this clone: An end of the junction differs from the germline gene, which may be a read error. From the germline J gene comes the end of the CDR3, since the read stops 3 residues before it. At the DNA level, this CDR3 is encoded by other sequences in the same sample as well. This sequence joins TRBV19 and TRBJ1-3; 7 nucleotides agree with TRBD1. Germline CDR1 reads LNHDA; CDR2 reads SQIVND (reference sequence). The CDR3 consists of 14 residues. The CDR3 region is CASSTGVSGNTIYF. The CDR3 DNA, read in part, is TGTGCCAGTTCTACAGGGGTCTCTGGAAACACT. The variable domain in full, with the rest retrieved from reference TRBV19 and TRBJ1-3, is DGGITQSPKYLFRKEGQNVTLSCEQNLNHDAMYWYRQDPGQGLRLIYYSQIVNDFQKGDIAEGYSVSREKKESFPLTVTSAQKNPTAFYLCASSTGVSGNTIYFGEGSWLTVV.

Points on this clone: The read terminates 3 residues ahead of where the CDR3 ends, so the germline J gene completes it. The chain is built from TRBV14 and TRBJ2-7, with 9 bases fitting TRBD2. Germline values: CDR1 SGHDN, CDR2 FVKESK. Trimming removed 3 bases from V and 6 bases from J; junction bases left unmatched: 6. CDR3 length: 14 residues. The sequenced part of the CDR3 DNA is TGTGCCAGCAGCCAGGTAGCGGGAGTTGGCGAG. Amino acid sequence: CASSQVAGVGE. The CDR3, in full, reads CASSQVAGVGEQYF.

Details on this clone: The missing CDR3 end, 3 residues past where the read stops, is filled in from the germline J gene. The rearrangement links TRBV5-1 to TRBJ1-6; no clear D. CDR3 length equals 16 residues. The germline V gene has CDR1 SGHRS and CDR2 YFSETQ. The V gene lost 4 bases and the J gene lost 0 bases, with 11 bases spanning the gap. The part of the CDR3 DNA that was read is TGCGCCAGCAGCCAGACGGGGAGCTCCTATAATTCACCC. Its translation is CASSQTGSSYNSP. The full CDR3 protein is CASSQTGSSYNSPLHF.

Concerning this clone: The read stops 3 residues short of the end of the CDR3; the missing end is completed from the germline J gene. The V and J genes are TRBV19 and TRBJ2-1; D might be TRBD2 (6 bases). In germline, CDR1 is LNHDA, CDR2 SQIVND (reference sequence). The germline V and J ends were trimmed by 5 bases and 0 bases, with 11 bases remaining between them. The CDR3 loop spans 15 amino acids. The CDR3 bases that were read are TGTGCCAGTAGTCTCGGACTAATCTCCTACAATGAG. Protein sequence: CASSLGLISYNE. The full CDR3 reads CASSLGLISYNEQFF.

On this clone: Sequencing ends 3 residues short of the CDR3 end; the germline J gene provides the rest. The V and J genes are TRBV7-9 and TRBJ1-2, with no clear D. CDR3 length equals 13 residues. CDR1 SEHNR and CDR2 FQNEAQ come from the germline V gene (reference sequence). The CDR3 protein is CASSLLPSYDYTF. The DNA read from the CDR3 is TGTGCCAGCAGCTTACTTCCCTCCTACGAC.

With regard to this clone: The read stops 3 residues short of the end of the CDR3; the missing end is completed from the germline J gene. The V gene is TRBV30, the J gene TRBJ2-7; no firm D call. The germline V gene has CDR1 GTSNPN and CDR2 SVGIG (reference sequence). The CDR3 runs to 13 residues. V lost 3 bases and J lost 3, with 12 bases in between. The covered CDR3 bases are TGTGCCTGGAGCAAAACGGTCCTCTACGAG. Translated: CAWSKTVLYE. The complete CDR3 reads CAWSKTVLYEQYF.

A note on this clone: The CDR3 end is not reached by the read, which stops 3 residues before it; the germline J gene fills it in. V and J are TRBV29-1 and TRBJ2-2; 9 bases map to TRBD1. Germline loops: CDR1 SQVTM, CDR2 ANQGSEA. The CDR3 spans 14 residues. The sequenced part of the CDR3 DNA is TGCAGCGTCGGGGGACAGGGAATAGGTGAAAAG. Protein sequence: CSVGGQGIGEK. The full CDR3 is CSVGGQGIGEKLFF.

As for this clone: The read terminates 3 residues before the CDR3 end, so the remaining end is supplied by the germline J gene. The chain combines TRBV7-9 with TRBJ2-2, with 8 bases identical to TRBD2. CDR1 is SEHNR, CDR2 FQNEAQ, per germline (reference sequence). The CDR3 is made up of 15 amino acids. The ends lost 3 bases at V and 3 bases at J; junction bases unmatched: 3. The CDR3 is CASSLGLGDTGELFF. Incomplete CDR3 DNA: TGTGCCAGCAGCTTGGGACTAGGGGACACCGGGGAG. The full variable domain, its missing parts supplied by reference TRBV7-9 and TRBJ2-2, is DTGVSQNPRHKITKRGQNVTFRCDPISEHNRLYWYRQTLGQGPEFLTYFQNEAQLEKSRLLSDRFSAERPKGSFSTLEIQRTEQGDSAMYLCASSLGLGDTGELFFGEGSRLTVL.

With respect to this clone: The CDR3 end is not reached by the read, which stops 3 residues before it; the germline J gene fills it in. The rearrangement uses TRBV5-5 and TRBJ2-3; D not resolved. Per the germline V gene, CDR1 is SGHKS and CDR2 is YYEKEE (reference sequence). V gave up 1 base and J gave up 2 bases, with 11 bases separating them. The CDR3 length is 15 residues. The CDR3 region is CASSLWSGFTDTQYF. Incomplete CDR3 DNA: TGTGCCAGCAGCTTGTGGTCAGGATTCACAGATACG.

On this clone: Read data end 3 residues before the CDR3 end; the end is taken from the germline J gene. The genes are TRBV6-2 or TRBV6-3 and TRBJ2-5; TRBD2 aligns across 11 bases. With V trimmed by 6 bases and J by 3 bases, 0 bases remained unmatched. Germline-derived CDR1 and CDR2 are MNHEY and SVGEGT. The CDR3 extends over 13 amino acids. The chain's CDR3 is CASRTSGKETQYF. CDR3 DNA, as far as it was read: TGTGCCAGCAGGACTAGCGGGAAAGAGACC.

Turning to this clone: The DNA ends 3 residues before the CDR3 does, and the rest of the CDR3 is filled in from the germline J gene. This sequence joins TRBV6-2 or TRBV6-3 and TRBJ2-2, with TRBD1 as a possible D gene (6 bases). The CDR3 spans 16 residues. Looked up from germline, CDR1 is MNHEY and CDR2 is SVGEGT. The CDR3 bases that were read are TGTGCCAGCAGTAGAACAGGGCTGACTGGGGCCAACGTG. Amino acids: CASSRTGLTGANV. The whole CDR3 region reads CASSRTGLTGANVLFF.

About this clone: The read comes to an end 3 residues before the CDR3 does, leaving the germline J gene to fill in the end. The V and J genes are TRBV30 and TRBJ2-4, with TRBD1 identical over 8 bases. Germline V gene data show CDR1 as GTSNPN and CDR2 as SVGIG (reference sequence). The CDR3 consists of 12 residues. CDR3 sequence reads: CAWSSTGDGQYF. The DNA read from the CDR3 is TGTGCCTGGAGTTCGACAGGGGATGGT.

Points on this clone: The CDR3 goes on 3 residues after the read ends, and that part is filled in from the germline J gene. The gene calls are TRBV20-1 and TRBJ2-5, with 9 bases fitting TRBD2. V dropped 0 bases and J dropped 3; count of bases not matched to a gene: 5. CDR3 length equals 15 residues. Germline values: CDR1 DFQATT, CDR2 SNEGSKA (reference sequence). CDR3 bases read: TGCAGTGCTAGAGAAGCGGCGGGAGGGAAAGAGACC. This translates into CSAREAAGGKET. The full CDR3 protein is CSAREAAGGKETQYF.

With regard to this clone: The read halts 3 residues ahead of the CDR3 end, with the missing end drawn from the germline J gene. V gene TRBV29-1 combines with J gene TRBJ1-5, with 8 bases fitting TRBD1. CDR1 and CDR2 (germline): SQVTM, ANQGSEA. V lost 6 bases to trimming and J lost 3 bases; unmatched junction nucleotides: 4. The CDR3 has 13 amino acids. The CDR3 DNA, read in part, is TGCAGCGTGGGGACAGGCCCCAATCAGCCC. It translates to CSVGTGPNQP. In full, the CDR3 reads CSVGTGPNQPQHF.